This TCR beta chain was observed in a study of T-cell reconstitution after alpha-beta-depleted transplantation in children. Unique molecular identifiers were used to barcode this TCRbeta library. TCRdb called the PCR reads again in MiXCR, with one record for every CDR3 protein. The sample carries 250,000 to 400,000 distinct CDR3 sequences, 23% recorded once. This clonotype was counted only a few times. There are 13 residues in the CDR3. V dropped 6 bases and J dropped 3; count of bases not matched to a gene: 3. Looked up from germline, CDR1 is MNHNS and CDR2 is SASEGT. This TCR derives from a male patient aged 10-17 years who had a stem cell transplant for acute lymphoblastic leukemia, so the T cells may come from the graft donor. The sample was PBMCs, mostly from graft donor cells, taken 180 days after TCRalphabeta/CD19-depleted stem cell transplant. The chain uses TRBV6-1 and TRBJ2-3; TRBD2 matches 7 bases. The CDR3 sequence is CASRRLATDTQYF. Here the CDR3 DNA reads TGTGCCAGCAGGAGACTAGCAACAGATACGCAGTATTTT.